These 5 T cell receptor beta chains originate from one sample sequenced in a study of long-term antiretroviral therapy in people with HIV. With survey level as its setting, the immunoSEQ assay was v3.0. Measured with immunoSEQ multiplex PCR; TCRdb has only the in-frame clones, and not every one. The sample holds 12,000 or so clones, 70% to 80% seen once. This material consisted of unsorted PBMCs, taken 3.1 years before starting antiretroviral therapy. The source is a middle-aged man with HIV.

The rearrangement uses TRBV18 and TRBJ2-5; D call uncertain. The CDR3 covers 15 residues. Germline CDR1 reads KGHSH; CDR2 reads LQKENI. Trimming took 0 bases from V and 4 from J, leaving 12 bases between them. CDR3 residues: CASSPPSGQLETQYF. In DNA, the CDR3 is TGTGCCAGCTCACCACCCAGTGGCCAGCTAGAGACCCAGTACTTC.

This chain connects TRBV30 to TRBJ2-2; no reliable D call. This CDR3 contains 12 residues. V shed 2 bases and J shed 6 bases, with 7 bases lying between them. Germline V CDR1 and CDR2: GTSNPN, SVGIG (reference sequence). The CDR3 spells CAWSPGAGELFF. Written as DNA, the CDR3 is TGTGCCTGGAGTCCCGGAGCCGGGGAGCTGTTTTTT.

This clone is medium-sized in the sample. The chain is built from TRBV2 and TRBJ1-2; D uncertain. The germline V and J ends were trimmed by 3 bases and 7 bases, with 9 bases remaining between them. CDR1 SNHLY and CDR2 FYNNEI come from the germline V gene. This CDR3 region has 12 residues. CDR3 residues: CASSDPMAGYTF. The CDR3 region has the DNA TGTGCCAGCAGTGACCCTATGGCTGGCTACACCTTC.

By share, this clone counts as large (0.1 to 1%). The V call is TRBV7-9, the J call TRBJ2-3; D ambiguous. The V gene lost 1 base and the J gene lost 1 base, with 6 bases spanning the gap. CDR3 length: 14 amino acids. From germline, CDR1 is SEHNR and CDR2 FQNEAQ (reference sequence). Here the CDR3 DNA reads TGTGCCAGCAGCTTAGTCTTGGGCACAGATACGCAGTATTTT. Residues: CASSLVLGTDTQYF.

CDR3 residues: CASSFPDGLAGGPMGTDTQYF. CDR3 in DNA: TGCGCCAGCAGCTTCCCCGACGGACTAGCGGGAGGGCCGATGGGAACAGATACGCAGTATTTT. The chain couples TRBV5-1 to TRBJ2-3; 15 bases align to TRBD2. V shed 2 bases and J 3 bases; nucleotides not matched to a gene: 16. This CDR3 is 21 amino acids long. CDR1 is SGHRS and CDR2 is YFSETQ in the germline V gene.